This T cell receptor (beta chain) derives from a study of T cells in Graves' hyperthyroidism and ophthalmopathy. This clonotype was counted ten times or more. Graves' hyperthyroidism was deemed stable given no ophthalmopathy progression within 18 months. Among the patients, aged 18 to 65, hyperthyroidism was newly diagnosed and had lasted under 2 months. Clinical symptoms, serum thyroxine and TRAb, thyroid ultrasound and orbital computed tomography together formed the diagnostic basis. V was clipped by 2 bases and J by 5 bases; unmatched bases: 10. Germline values: CDR1 DFQATT, CDR2 SNEGSKA (reference sequence). CDR3 size: 15 residues. The source material, RNA transcripts, was used to amplify TCR beta CDR3 regions. The primer set for the first-round RT-PCR of the TCR CDR3 was HTBI. In TCRdb, the multiplex PCR reads were re-called with MiXCR into one record per CDR3 protein. The sample yields around 480,000 distinct CDR3 sequences, approximately 15% seen once.

The TCR sequence derives from a woman aged 18 to 35 with Graves' hyperthyroidism. The chain couples TRBV20-1 to TRBJ2-5, with 8 positions matching TRBD2. Sequencing was performed on blood. Here the CDR3 DNA reads TGCAGTGCTAGAAGCCAGCGGGAGCCAGCCGAGACCCAGTACTTC. It is translated as CSARSQREPAETQYF.